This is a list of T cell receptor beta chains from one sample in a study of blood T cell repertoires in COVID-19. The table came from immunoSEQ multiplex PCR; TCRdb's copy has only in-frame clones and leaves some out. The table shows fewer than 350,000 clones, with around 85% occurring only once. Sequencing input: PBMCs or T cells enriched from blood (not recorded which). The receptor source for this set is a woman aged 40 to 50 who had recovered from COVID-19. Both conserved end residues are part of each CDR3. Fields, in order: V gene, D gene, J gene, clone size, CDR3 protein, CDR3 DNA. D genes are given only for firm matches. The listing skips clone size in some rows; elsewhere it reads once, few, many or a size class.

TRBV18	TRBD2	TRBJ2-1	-	CASSPLAGSSYNEQFF	TGTGCCAGCTCACCACTAGCGGGAAGCTCCTACAATGAGCAGTTCTTC
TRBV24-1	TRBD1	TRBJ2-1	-	CATSDPSQGDYNEQFF	TGTGCCACCAGTGACCCCAGTCAGGGGGACTACAATGAGCAGTTCTTC
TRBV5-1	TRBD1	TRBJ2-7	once	CASSDYPLGQGLYEQYF	TGCGCCAGCAGCGACTACCCACTAGGACAGGGTCTCTACGAGCAGTACTTC
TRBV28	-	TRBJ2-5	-	CASSPLAGLETQYF	TGTGCCAGCAGTCCCCTAGCTGGTTTGGAGACCCAGTACTTC
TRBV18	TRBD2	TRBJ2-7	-	CASSPRLAGNSYEQYF	TGTGCCAGCTCACCAAGACTAGCGGGAAACTCCTACGAGCAGTACTTC
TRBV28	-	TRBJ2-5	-	CASGGSVPETQYF	TGTGCCAGCGGGGGGAGCGTTCCAGAGACCCAGTACTTC
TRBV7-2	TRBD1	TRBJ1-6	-	CASQGQGNSPLHF	TGTGCCAGCCAGGGACAGGGAAATTCACCCCTCCACTTT
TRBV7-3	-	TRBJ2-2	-	CASSFVNTGELFF	TGTGCCAGCAGCTTCGTGAACACCGGGGAGCTGTTTTTT
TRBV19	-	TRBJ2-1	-	CASSRRGTLPIRNEQFF	TGTGCCAGTAGTAGGCGCGGGACTCTCCCGATACGCAATGAGCAGTTCTTC
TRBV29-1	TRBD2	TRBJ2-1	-	CSVDSTMSGTGQFF	TGCAGCGTTGACTCGACAATGAGCGGGACGGGGCAGTTCTTC
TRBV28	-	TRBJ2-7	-	CASSSPGSFYEQYF	TGTGCCAGCAGTTCCCCGGGTAGCTTCTACGAGCAGTACTTC
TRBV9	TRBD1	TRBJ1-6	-	CASSVALTGARDSPLHF	TGTGCCAGCAGCGTAGCCCTGACAGGGGCACGGGATTCACCCCTCCACTTT
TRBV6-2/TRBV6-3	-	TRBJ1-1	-	CASSPPTNKWEVTFF	TGTGCCAGCAGTCCACCGACAAACAAGTGGGAGGTGACTTTCTTT
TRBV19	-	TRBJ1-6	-	CASTPQGAPNSPLHF	TGTGCCTCCACCCCTCAAGGAGCCCCCAATTCACCCCTCCACTTT
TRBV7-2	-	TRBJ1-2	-	CASSLAGEFYGYTF	TGTGCCAGCAGCTTAGCGGGAGAGTTCTATGGCTACACCTTC
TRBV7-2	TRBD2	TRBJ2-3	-	CASSLSAGNTDTQYF	TGTGCCAGCAGCTTGTCAGCGGGGAATACAGATACGCAGTATTTT
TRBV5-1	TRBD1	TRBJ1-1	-	CASSLEQGEGAFF	TGCGCCAGCAGCTTGGAACAGGGGGAAGGAGCTTTCTTT
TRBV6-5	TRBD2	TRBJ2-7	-	CASSWSGAGVPYEQYF	TGTGCCAGCAGTTGGTCGGGAGCGGGAGTCCCCTACGAGCAGTACTTC
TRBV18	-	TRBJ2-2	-	CASSPARGTGELFF	TGTGCCAGCTCACCAGCCCGGGGAACCGGGGAGCTGTTTTTT
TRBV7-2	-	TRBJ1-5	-	CASSLMGERQPQHF	TGTGCCAGCAGCTTAATGGGTGAGAGGCAGCCCCAGCATTTT
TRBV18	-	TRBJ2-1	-	CASSPGHEQFF	TGTGCCAGCTCACCAGGCCATGAGCAGTTCTTC
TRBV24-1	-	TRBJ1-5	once	CATGLSGNQPQHF	TGTGCCACCGGGCTTTCGGGCAATCAGCCCCAGCATTTT
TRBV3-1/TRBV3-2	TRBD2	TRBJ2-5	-	CASSQFGLAVQETQYF	TGTGCCAGCAGCCAATTCGGACTAGCGGTGCAAGAGACCCAGTACTTC
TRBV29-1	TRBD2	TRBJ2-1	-	CSVDMTSGGYNEQFF	TGCAGCGTTGACATGACTAGCGGGGGATACAATGAGCAGTTCTTC
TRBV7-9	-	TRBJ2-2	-	CASSLTGSGELFF	TGTGCCAGCAGCCTCACAGGGTCCGGGGAGCTGTTTTTT
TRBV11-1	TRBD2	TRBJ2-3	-	CASSLGLAGNTDTQYF	TGTGCCAGCAGCTTAGGGCTAGCGGGTAACACAGATACGCAGTATTTT
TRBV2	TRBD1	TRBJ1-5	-	CASSGGQANQPQHF	TGTGCCAGCAGTGGGGGACAGGCTAATCAGCCCCAGCATTTT
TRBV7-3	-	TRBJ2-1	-	CASSSPNGDEQFF	TGTGCCAGCAGCTCGCCTAACGGGGATGAGCAGTTCTTC
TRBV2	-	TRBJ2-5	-	CASSEDPIGAGAQETQYF	TGTGCCAGCAGTGAAGATCCCATCGGCGCTGGGGCCCAAGAGACCCAGTACTTC
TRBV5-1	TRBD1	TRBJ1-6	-	CASSRTTPGQGSGSPLHF	TGCGCCAGCAGCCGTACAACACCGGGACAGGGGTCTGGGTCACCCCTCCACTTT
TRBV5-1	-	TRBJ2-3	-	CASSLAAGTTDTQYF	TGCGCCAGCAGCTTGGCCGCGGGAACCACAGATACGCAGTATTTT
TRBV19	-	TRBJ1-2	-	CASRPPGQGYGYTF	TGTGCCAGTAGACCCCCGGGACAAGGGTATGGCTACACCTTC
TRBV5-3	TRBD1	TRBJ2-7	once	CARSLDEQGAYEQYF	TGTGCCAGAAGCTTGGATGAGCAGGGGGCTTACGAGCAGTACTTC
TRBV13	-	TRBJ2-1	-	CASSRGRDNEQFF	TGTGCCAGCAGCCGAGGGCGGGACAATGAGCAGTTCTTC
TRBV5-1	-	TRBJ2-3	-	CASRKQVSSTDTQYF	TGCGCCAGCAGAAAACAGGTCTCTAGCACAGATACGCAGTATTTT
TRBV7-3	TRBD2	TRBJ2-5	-	CASSVIAGAGETQYF	TGTGCCAGCAGCGTAATAGCGGGAGCAGGCGAGACCCAGTACTTC
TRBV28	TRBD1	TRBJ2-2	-	CASNTGGIYHTGELFF	TGTGCCAGCAATACAGGGGGAATTTACCACACCGGGGAGCTGTTTTTT
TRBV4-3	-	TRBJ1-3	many	CASSQDREGIGNTIYF	TGCGCCAGCAGCCAAGATCGGGAAGGGATAGGAAACACCATATATTTT
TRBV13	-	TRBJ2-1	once	CASSLVQGLTYEQFF	TGTGCCAGCAGCTTAGTCCAGGGTCTTACGTATGAGCAGTTCTTC
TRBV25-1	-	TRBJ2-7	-	CASSASPSHEQYF	TGTGCCAGCAGTGCCAGTCCCAGTCACGAGCAGTACTTC
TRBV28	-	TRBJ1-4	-	CASSGADRTNEKLFF	TGTGCCAGCAGTGGGGCAGACAGAACTAATGAAAAACTGTTTTTT
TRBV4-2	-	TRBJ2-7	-	CASSPTGEPTKQYF	TGTGCCAGCAGCCCGACAGGAGAACCTACGAAGCAGTACTTC
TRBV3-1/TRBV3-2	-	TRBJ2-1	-	CASSQDVGSYNEQFF	TGTGCCAGCAGCCAAGACGTCGGCTCCTACAATGAGCAGTTCTTC
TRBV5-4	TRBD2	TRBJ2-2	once	CASSSGLAGQNTGELFF	TGTGCCAGCAGCTCAGGACTAGCGGGACAGAACACCGGGGAGCTGTTTTTT
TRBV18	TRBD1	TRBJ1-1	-	CASSPLDRANTEAFF	TGTGCCAGCTCACCCCTGGACAGGGCCAACACTGAAGCTTTCTTT
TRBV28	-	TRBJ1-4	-	CASSLDWGGVINEKLFF	TGTGCCAGCAGTTTAGATTGGGGCGGAGTTATTAATGAAAAACTGTTTTTT
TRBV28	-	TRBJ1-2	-	CASSFPKTTNYGYTF	TGTGCCAGCAGTTTCCCCAAGACTACTAACTATGGCTACACCTTC
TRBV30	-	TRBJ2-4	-	CAWSVPIAKNIQYF	TGTGCCTGGAGTGTTCCCATAGCCAAAAACATTCAGTACTTC
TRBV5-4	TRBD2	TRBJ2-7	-	CASSLGGLANYEQYF	TGTGCCAGCAGCTTGGGGGGACTAGCGAATTACGAGCAGTACTTC
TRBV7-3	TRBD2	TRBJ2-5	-	CASSLGTSGGQETQYF	TGTGCCAGCAGCTTAGGGACTAGCGGAGGCCAAGAGACCCAGTACTTC
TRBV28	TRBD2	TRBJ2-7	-	CASSLGWLAASGAAQYF	TGTGCCAGCAGTTTGGGGTGGCTAGCGGCCTCCGGGGCAGCGCAGTACTTC
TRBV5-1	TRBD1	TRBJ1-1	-	CASSYGKGAMNTEAFF	TGCGCCAGCAGCTATGGAAAGGGGGCAATGAACACTGAAGCTTTCTTT
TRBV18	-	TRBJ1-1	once	CASSLSLAGLDEAFF	TGTGCCAGCTCGCTTTCCTTGGCGGGACTGGATGAAGCTTTCTTT
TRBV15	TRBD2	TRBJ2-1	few	CATSSGLAGFEQFF	TGTGCCACCAGCAGCGGACTAGCGGGATTTGAGCAGTTCTTC
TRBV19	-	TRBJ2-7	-	CASSAGRELSYEQYF	TGTGCCAGTAGCGCCGGACGGGAACTCTCCTACGAGCAGTACTTC
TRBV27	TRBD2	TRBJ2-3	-	CASRLAGNTDTQYF	TGTGCCAGCAGACTAGCGGGGAACACAGATACGCAGTATTTT
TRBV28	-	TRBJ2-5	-	CASSYGDWGETQYF	TGTGCCAGCAGTTACGGGGATTGGGGAGAGACCCAGTACTTC
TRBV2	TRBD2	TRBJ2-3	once	CASKSGEGGLRDTQYF	TGTGCCAGCAAAAGTGGGGAGGGTGGCCTTCGGGATACGCAGTATTTT
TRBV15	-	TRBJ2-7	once	CATSRGGRPLIGEQYF	TGTGCCACCAGCAGAGGGGGGCGGCCGTTGATTGGCGAGCAGTACTTC